The 22 T cell receptor beta chains listed next were all sequenced from one sample in a study of identical twins. TCRdb reprocessed the 5' RACE reads via MiXCR and lists one record per CDR3 protein. The table records about 570,000 distinct CDR3 sequences, approximately 9.6% of them present only once. Another study also made use of these data, one on yellow fever vaccine responses in identical twins.

Sequencing input: PBMCs. These receptors were obtained from a young woman in good health.

This clonotype was counted only a few times. V gene TRBV13 combines with J gene TRBJ2-7; D is possibly TRBD1 (6 bases). The CDR3 extends over 13 amino acids. V gave up 4 bases and J gave up 3 bases, with 10 bases separating them. In germline, CDR1 is PRHDT, CDR2 FYEKMQ (reference sequence). CDR3 sequence: CASSYGRGYEQYF. CDR3 DNA sequence: TGTGCCAGCAGCTACGGCAGGGGCTACGAGCAGTACTTC. The variable domain in full, completed from reference TRBV13 and TRBJ2-7, reads AAGVIQSPRHLIKEKRETATLKCYPIPRHDTVYWYQQGPGQDPQFLISFYEKMQSDKGSIPDRFSAQQFSDYHSELNMSSLELGDSALYFCASSYGRGYEQYFGPGTRLTVT.

This clonotype came up many times. The gene calls are TRBV12-3 or TRBV12-4 and TRBJ1-1, with a tentative D call TRBD1 (5 bases). V lost 6 bases to trimming and J lost 7 bases, with 21 bases between them. There are 15 residues in the CDR3. Written as DNA, the CDR3 is TGTGCCAGCAGCCTGGGACGGGTTGGGAGGGTTGAAGCTTTCTTT. Translating gives CASSLGRVGRVEAFF.

V gene TRBV7-9 combines with J gene TRBJ2-1, with unresolved D. Germline V CDR1 and CDR2: SEHNR, FQNEAQ (reference sequence). CDR3 length: 14 residues. V shed 5 bases and J shed 2 bases, with 10 bases lying between them. The CDR3 DNA follows: TGTGCCAGCAGCCTGATACTACCCTACAATGAGCAGTTCTTC. It encodes CASSLILPYNEQFF.

In its sample, this clonotype was seen many times. This chain links TRBV7-9 with TRBJ2-5; TRBD1 aligns across 11 bases. CDR3 size: 12 residues. CDR1 and CDR2 from the germline V gene are SEHNR and FQNEAQ (reference sequence). The trim removed 8 bases at V and 4 bases at J, leaving 0 bases unmatched. The CDR3 DNA is TGTGCCAGCGGGACAGGGGGAGAGACCCAGTACTTC. It specifies CASGTGGETQYF.

This chain links TRBV27 with TRBJ2-7; 8 bases are shared with TRBD1. Germline assignment: CDR1 MNHEY and CDR2 SMNVEV (reference sequence). The CDR3 sequence is 17 residues long. J was trimmed by 7 bases and V by 2 bases; bases with no gene match: 16. The CDR3, as DNA: TGTGCCAGCAGTTTAGGTTCCGGGACAGGACTTCCAGGGGAGCAGTACTTC. This codes for CASSLGSGTGLPGEQYF.

This chain joins TRBV19 and TRBJ1-5; D uncertain. This CDR3 has 13 residues. The ends were cut back, 8 bases at V and 1 base at J, with 9 bases in the middle. The germline V gene encodes CDR1 LNHDA and CDR2 SQIVND (reference sequence). The DNA of the CDR3 is TGTGCCAGTGCGGACGGCAGCAATCAGCCCCAGCATTTT. The encoded protein is CASADGSNQPQHF.

This clonotype has at least ten counts. V gene TRBV30 combines with J gene TRBJ2-7; D remains ambiguous. Germline V CDR1 and CDR2: GTSNPN, SVGIG (reference sequence). V was trimmed by 0 bases and J by 1 base, leaving 4 bases between them. CDR3 size: 12 residues. CDR3 bases: TGTGCCTGGAGTGTACAATCCTACGAGCAGTACTTC. It codes for CAWSVQSYEQYF.

This clonotype came up many times. V usage is TRBV5-1 and J usage is TRBJ2-7, with D possibly TRBD1 on 5 matching bases. Trimming removed 0 bases at V and 6 bases at J, with 16 bases between. Germline V gene data show CDR1 as SGHRS and CDR2 as YFSETQ. This CDR3 comprises 15 residues. CDR3 protein: CASSLDGGLGAEQYF. The CDR3 DNA sequence: TGCGCCAGCAGCTTGGATGGTGGGTTAGGGGCCGAGCAGTACTTC.

This chain connects TRBV11-3 to TRBJ2-7, with D unclear. V lost 7 bases, J lost 5 bases, and 18 bases lay in between. The CDR3 has 14 residues. CDR1 SGHNT and CDR2 YENEEA come from the germline V gene. Here the CDR3 reads CASTPSAHDNEQYF. The DNA of the CDR3 is TGTGCCAGCACCCCGAGTGCACACGATAACGAGCAGTACTTC.

This clonotype was seen only a few times. The V call is TRBV20-1, the J call TRBJ2-7; D gene uncertain. V was clipped by 2 bases and J by 5 bases, with 7 bases between them. Germline V gives CDR1 DFQATT, CDR2 SNEGSKA (reference sequence). The CDR3 loop spans 11 amino acids. CDR3 protein: CSARLIHEQYF. The DNA of the CDR3 is TGCAGTGCTAGACTGATTCACGAGCAGTACTTC.

This clonotype was counted ten times or more. The rearrangement links TRBV5-1 to TRBJ1-1; 7 bases line up with TRBD1. CDR1 SGHRS and CDR2 YFSETQ come from the germline V gene. J gave up 6 bases and V 1 base, and 12 bases lay outside the gene matches. The CDR3 length is 16 residues. The CDR3 here is CASSLRQGGRVPEAFF. CDR3 DNA sequence: TGCGCCAGCAGCTTGAGACAGGGCGGACGGGTGCCTGAAGCTTTCTTT. The complete variable domain, with remaining parts taken from reference TRBV5-1 and TRBJ1-1, reads KAGVTQTPRYLIKTRGQQVTLSCSPISGHRSVSWYQQTPGQGLQFLFEYFSETQRNKGNFPGRFSGRQFSNSRSEMNVSTLELGDSALYLCASSLRQGGRVPEAFFGQGTRLTVV.

This clonotype was seen many times. V usage is TRBV10-3 and J usage is TRBJ2-5; D possibly uses TRBD1 or TRBD2 (5 bases each). Deletions cut 6 bases from V and 1 base from J, with 9 bases between. Germline assignment: CDR1 ENHRY and CDR2 SYGVKD. This CDR3 has 13 amino acids. The DNA of the CDR3 is TGTGCCATCAGCCGGGGCCTCCAAGAGACCCAGTACTTC. It encodes CAISRGLQETQYF.

The sample holds a few counts of this clonotype. The chain joins TRBV5-1 to TRBJ2-3; 8 nucleotides match TRBD1. Germline assignment: CDR1 SGHRS and CDR2 YFSETQ. This CDR3 spans 14 amino acids. V trimming: 5 bases; J trimming: 3 bases; junction bases outside the gene matches: 5. The CDR3 loop reads CASRVTGGTDTQYF. In DNA form, the CDR3 reads TGCGCCAGCAGAGTTACAGGGGGTACAGATACGCAGTATTTT. The whole variable domain, remainder taken from reference TRBV5-1 and TRBJ2-3, is KAGVTQTPRYLIKTRGQQVTLSCSPISGHRSVSWYQQTPGQGLQFLFEYFSETQRNKGNFPGRFSGRQFSNSRSEMNVSTLELGDSALYLCASRVTGGTDTQYFGPGTRLTVL.

The rearrangement uses TRBV2 and TRBJ2-6, with D perhaps TRBD1 (6 bases). Trimming stripped 10 bases from V and 4 bases from J, with 26 bases between. Germline lookup yields CDR1 SNHLY and CDR2 FYNNEI. The CDR3 length is 18 residues. The CDR3 sequence is CAICLSSQAQGGANVLTF. DNA for the CDR3: TGTGCCATCTGTTTAAGTTCCCAGGCCCAGGGGGGGGCCAACGTCCTGACTTTC.

This sequence joins TRBV2 and TRBJ1-1; no clear D gene. The CDR3 is made up of 13 amino acids. From germline, CDR1 is SNHLY and CDR2 FYNNEI. V lost 0 bases and J lost 10, with 12 bases in between. CDR3 DNA sequence: TGTGCCAGCAGTGAAGCGCTCGGGCAAAGAGCTTTCTTT. The encoded protein is CASSEALGQRAFF.

This clonotype was seen many times. In nucleotides, the CDR3 is TGTGCCAGCAGTTATGGGAGCATGAACACTGAAGCTTTCTTT. This encodes CASSYGSMNTEAFF. The J gene is TRBJ1-1, the V gene TRBV6-5, with D unclear. Trimming stripped 3 bases from V and 0 bases from J, with 8 bases between. This CDR3 has 14 residues. Germline-derived CDR1 and CDR2 are MNHEY and SVGAGI.

This clonotype was counted only a few times. The chain links TRBV14 to TRBJ2-3, with D perhaps matching TRBD1 (6 bases). There are 16 residues in the CDR3. From germline, CDR1 is SGHDN and CDR2 FVKESK. The V end lost 4 bases, the J end lost 0 bases, and 14 bases lay between the germline ends. This chain's CDR3 is CASSRRQVSSTDTQYF. The CDR3 DNA reads as TGTGCCAGCAGCCGACGACAGGTCTCAAGCACAGATACGCAGTATTTT.

This clonotype occurred many times. The rearrangement uses TRBV4-3 and TRBJ2-1; maybe TRBD2 (5 bases). The germline CDR1 and CDR2 sequences are LGHNA and YSLEER. The CDR3 extends over 15 amino acids. The germline V and J ends were trimmed by 1 base and 8 bases, with 15 bases remaining between them. DNA for the CDR3: TGCGCCAGCAGCCAAGTAGTCTGGAGGTTAGATGAGCAGTTCTTC. It codes for CASSQVVWRLDEQFF.

This clonotype has ten or more counts. The chain employs TRBV4-3 and TRBJ2-7, with D unclear. Germline lookup yields CDR1 LGHNA and CDR2 YSLEER. The CDR3 runs to 15 residues. V was shortened by 0 bases and J by 2 bases, with 11 bases between the two germline ends. The CDR3 DNA reads as TGCGCCAGCAGCCAAGAAGTGGAGAGCCCCTACGAGCAGTACTTC. It is translated as CASSQEVESPYEQYF.

J is TRBJ1-5 and V is TRBV2; 7 nucleotides agree with TRBD1. This CDR3 has 15 amino acids. V lost 5 bases and J lost 5; bases outside the gene matches: 9. The germline V gene encodes CDR1 SNHLY and CDR2 FYNNEI. CDR3 in amino acids: CASSRFGQGDQPQHF. CDR3 in DNA: TGTGCCAGCAGTCGCTTCGGCCAGGGGGATCAGCCCCAGCATTTT.

This clonotype has just a few counts. V is TRBV3-1 and J is TRBJ2-5, with D perhaps TRBD1 (6 bases). The CDR3 loop spans 15 amino acids. Trimming took 4 bases from V and 3 from J, leaving 15 bases between them. The germline CDR1 and CDR2 sequences are LGHDT and YNNKEL (reference sequence). CDR3 protein: CASSPGERVEETQYF. The DNA of the CDR3 is TGTGCCAGCAGCCCAGGGGAGCGAGTAGAAGAGACCCAGTACTTC.

The rearrangement uses TRBV30 and TRBJ1-1; D call uncertain. Trimming shortened V by 8 bases and J by 1 base, and 17 bases separated the two germline ends. This CDR3 is built from 14 residues. Germline loops: CDR1 GTSNPN, CDR2 SVGIG (reference sequence). The CDR3 sequence: CARREMGENTEAFF. In DNA form, the CDR3 reads TGTGCCCGAAGGGAGATGGGTGAGAACACTGAAGCTTTCTTT.